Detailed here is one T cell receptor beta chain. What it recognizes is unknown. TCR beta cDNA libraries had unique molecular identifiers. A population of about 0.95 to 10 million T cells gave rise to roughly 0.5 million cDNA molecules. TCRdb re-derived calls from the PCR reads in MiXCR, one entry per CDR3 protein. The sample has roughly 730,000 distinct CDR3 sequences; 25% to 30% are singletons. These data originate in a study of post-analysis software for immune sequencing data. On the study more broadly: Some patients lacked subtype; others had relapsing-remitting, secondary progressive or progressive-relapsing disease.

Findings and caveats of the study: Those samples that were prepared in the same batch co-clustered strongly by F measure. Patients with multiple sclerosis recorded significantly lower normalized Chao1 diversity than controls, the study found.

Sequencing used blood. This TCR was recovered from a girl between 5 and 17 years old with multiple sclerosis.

CDR3 sequence reads: CASSLVGGASNQPQHF. As DNA, the CDR3 is TGTGCCAGCAGCTTAGTGGGTGGAGCGAGCAATCAGCCCCAGCATTTT. The rearrangement joins TRBV7-9 to TRBJ1-5, with D hard to call. Germline CDR1 reads SEHNR; CDR2 reads FQNEAQ (reference sequence). Trimming left V 1 base short and J 1 base short, with 11 bases between. The CDR3 is 16 residues long.